These 16 T cell receptor beta chains originate from one sample sequenced in a study of shared clonotypes between healthy human individuals. Generated by immunoSEQ multiplex PCR, the TCRdb table keeps only in-frame clones and is missing some. The sample yields approximately 1.4 million clones, approximately 98% seen once. Material: naive CD4+ T cells sorted from blood. The subset here: CD45RA+ positively selected. The receptors derive from a man in his thirties or forties in good health.

J is TRBJ2-7 and V is TRBV7-3; D remains ambiguous. CDR1 is SGHTA and CDR2 is FQGTGA in the germline V gene. The CDR3 consists of 13 residues. V shed 5 bases and J shed 2 bases, with 10 bases lying between them. The CDR3 here is CASSRGPTYEQYF. The DNA for the CDR3 is TGTGCCAGCAGCCGCGGACCGACCTACGAGCAGTACTTC. Looking up the rest from reference TRBV7-3 and TRBJ2-7 gives the full variable domain: GAGVSQTPSNKVTEKGKYVELRCDPISGHTALYWYRQSLGQGPEFLIYFQGTGAADDSGLPNDRFFAVRPEGSVSTLKIQRTERGDSAVYLCASSRGPTYEQYFGPGTRLTVT.

The chain carries TRBV11-2 and TRBJ2-7; TRBD1 is a possible D gene (6 bases). Trimming left V 0 bases short and J 7 bases short, with 22 bases between. Germline V CDR1 and CDR2: SGHAT, FQNNGV. CDR3 length equals 17 residues. In DNA, the CDR3 is TGTGCCAGCAGCTTAGACTTAGGCACAGGGTCGATGGGGGAGCAGTACTTC. Its translation: CASSLDLGTGSMGEQYF.

Written as DNA, the CDR3 is TGTGCCAGCTCACCACGGGGAAGGGTAAGGACAGGGGACTACGAGCAGTACTTC. Translating it yields CASSPRGRVRTGDYEQYF. V usage is TRBV18 and J usage is TRBJ2-7; 9 bases fit TRBD1. The germline CDR1 and CDR2 sequences are KGHSH and LQKENI. V lost 1 base, J lost 3 bases, and 13 bases stayed unmatched. The CDR3 is made up of 18 amino acids.

Notes on this clone: The sample contains more than one DNA sequence encoding this CDR3. CDR3 DNA sequence: TGTGCCAGTAGTAGGGGGAATCAGCCCCAGCATTTT. Translation gives CASSRGNQPQHF. This chain uses TRBV19 with TRBJ1-5, with TRBD1 as a possible D gene (5 bases). V gave up 4 bases and J gave up 4 bases, with 5 bases separating them. From germline, CDR1 is LNHDA and CDR2 SQIVND (reference sequence). CDR3 size: 12 residues.

This clone was seen once. The chain has TRBV5-1 and TRBJ2-7; 8 bases fit TRBD1. The CDR3 extends over 12 amino acids. Per germline, CDR1 SGHRS and CDR2 YFSETQ. Losses at the gene ends were 7 bases for V and 2 bases for J; bases not matched to a gene: 2. CDR3 sequence reads: CASAGGAYEQYF. CDR3 sequence (DNA): TGCGCCAGCGCAGGGGGCGCCTACGAGCAGTACTTC.

The CDR3 sequence is CASSEGEIEPQHF. CDR3 DNA: TGTGCCAGCAGTGAGGGTGAAATAGAGCCCCAGCATTTT. This chain links TRBV2 with TRBJ1-5, with D unclear. V was trimmed by 3 bases and J by 8 bases, leaving 11 bases between them. Germline V gene data show CDR1 as SNHLY and CDR2 as FYNNEI. The CDR3 is 13 amino acids.

Points on this clone: Other nucleotide sequences from this sample produce the same CDR3. The chain carries TRBV6-5 and TRBJ1-1; the D is unclear. V dropped 8 bases and J dropped 2 bases, with 3 bases sitting between them. The CDR3 sequence is 10 residues long. From germline, CDR1 is MNHEY and CDR2 SVGAGI. CDR3 nucleotide sequence: TGTGCCAGCGGCAACACTGAAGCTTTCTTT. Its translation: CASGNTEAFF.

The rearrangement joins TRBV5-1 to TRBJ2-7; D is unresolved. The V end lost 5 bases, the J end lost 0 bases, and 6 bases lay between the germline ends. CDR1 and CDR2 from the germline V gene are SGHRS and YFSETQ. CDR3 length: 12 amino acids. CDR3 sequence: CASRKTSYEQYF. The CDR3 DNA follows: TGCGCCAGCAGAAAAACCTCCTACGAGCAGTACTTC.

The V gene is TRBV11-2, the J gene TRBJ1-5; a possible D gene is TRBD1 (6 bases). Germline V gene data show CDR1 as SGHAT and CDR2 as FQNNGV. Trimming left V 5 bases short and J 0 bases short, with 11 bases between. The CDR3 is made up of 15 amino acids. CDR3 in DNA: TGTGCCAGCAGCCAAGGACAGTATAGCAATCAGCCCCAGCATTTT. This sequence encodes CASSQGQYSNQPQHF.

The rearrangement joins TRBV19 to TRBJ1-5; 9 nucleotides line up with TRBD1. Germline lookup yields CDR1 LNHDA and CDR2 SQIVND (reference sequence). After removal of 1 base from V and 5 bases from J, the junction contained 6 bases not matched to a gene. This CDR3 region has 16 residues. The DNA for the CDR3 is TGTGCCAGTAGTATAGTGGTGACAGGGGGGTATCAGCCCCAGCATTTT. It yields the protein CASSIVVTGGYQPQHF.

This sequence joins TRBV30 and TRBJ2-5; 7 bases align to TRBD1. CDR3 size: 14 residues. V was pared by 0 bases and J by 1 base, with 2 bases of the junction left unmatched. The V gene's germline CDR1 is GTSNPN and CDR2 SVGIG (reference sequence). The CDR3 region is CAWSVQGRQETQYF. CDR3 DNA sequence: TGTGCCTGGAGTGTACAGGGGCGCCAAGAGACCCAGTACTTC. The whole variable domain, filled in from reference TRBV30 and TRBJ2-5, reads SQTIHQWPATLVQPVGSPLSLECTVEGTSNPNLYWYRQAAGRGLQLLFYSVGIGQISSEVPQNLSASRPQDRQFILSSKKLLLSDSGFYLCAWSVQGRQETQYFGPGTRLLVL.

In DNA, the CDR3 is TGTGCCAGCAGCGTATCGGGACTAGCTGTTTACAATGAGCAGTTCTTC. It is translated as CASSVSGLAVYNEQFF. This chain connects TRBV9 to TRBJ2-1; TRBD2 matches at 9 bases. Looked up from germline, CDR1 is SGDLS and CDR2 is YYNGEE. V was pared by 1 base and J by 4 bases, with 6 bases of the junction left unmatched. The length of the CDR3 is 16 residues.

Only one count was recorded for this clone. V gene TRBV5-6 combines with J gene TRBJ1-3, with 8 positions matching TRBD1. CDR3 length: 14 amino acids. J lost 4 bases, V lost 3 bases, and 3 bases had no gene match. Germline CDR1 is SGHDT and CDR2 is YYEEEE. CDR3 nucleotides: TGTGCCAGCAGCTGGACAGGGTCGGGAAACACCATATATTTT. Protein: CASSWTGSGNTIYF.

For the CDR3, the DNA is TGTGCCAGCAGCTTGTCCAGACGCGCGCAAGCTTTCTTT. As protein: CASSLSRRAQAFF. The V and J genes are TRBV5-4 and TRBJ1-1; D not certain. V was cut by 1 base and J by 9 bases, with 13 bases left in between. Germline assignment: CDR1 SGHNT and CDR2 YYREEE (reference sequence). This CDR3 is 13 amino acids long.

The V call is TRBV18, the J call TRBJ2-7; D gene uncertain. CDR1 is KGHSH, CDR2 LQKENI, per germline. The CDR3 contains 15 residues. Trimming removed 3 bases at V and 3 bases at J, with 15 bases between. This chain's CDR3 is CASSPKTFINYEQYF. DNA for the CDR3: TGTGCCAGCTCACCCAAAACCTTCATCAACTACGAGCAGTACTTC. The complete variable domain, with remaining parts taken from reference TRBV18 and TRBJ2-7, reads NAGVMQNPRHLVRRRGQEARLRCSPMKGHSHVYWYRQLPEEGLKFMVYLQKENIIDESGMPKERFSAEFPKEGPSILRIQQVVRGDSAAYFCASSPKTFINYEQYFGPGTRLTVT.

The J gene is TRBJ2-7, the V gene TRBV19; weak D call: TRBD1 (5 bases). The CDR3 extends over 12 amino acids. Germline CDR1 is LNHDA and CDR2 is SQIVND (reference sequence). V was clipped by 10 bases and J by 5 bases, with 15 bases between them. CDR3 protein: CATRTYDDEQYF. In nucleotides, the CDR3 is TGTGCCACCCGGACATACGACGACGAGCAGTACTTC.